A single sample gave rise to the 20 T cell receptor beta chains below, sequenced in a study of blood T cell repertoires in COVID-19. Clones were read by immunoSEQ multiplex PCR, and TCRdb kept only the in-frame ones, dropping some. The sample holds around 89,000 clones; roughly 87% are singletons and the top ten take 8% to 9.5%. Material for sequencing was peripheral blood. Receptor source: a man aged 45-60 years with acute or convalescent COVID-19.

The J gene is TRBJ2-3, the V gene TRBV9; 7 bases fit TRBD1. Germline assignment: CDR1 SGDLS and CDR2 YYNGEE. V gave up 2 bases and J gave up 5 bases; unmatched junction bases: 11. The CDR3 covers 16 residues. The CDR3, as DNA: TGTGCCAGCAGCGTGGCGACAGGGACAATCGGAGATACGCAGTATTTT. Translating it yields CASSVATGTIGDTQYF.

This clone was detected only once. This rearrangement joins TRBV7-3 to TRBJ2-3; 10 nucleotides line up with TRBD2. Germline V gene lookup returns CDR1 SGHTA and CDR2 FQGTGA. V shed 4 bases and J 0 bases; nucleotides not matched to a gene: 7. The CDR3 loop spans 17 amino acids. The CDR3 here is CASSSVAGGASTDTQYF. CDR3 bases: TGTGCCAGCAGCTCCGTAGCGGGGGGCGCTAGCACAGATACGCAGTATTTT.

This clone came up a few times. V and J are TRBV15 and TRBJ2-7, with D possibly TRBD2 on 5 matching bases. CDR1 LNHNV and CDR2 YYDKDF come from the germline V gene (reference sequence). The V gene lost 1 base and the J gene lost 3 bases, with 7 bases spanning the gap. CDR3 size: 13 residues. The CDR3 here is CATSRAGFYEQYF. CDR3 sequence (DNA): TGTGCCACCAGCAGAGCGGGGTTCTACGAGCAGTACTTC.

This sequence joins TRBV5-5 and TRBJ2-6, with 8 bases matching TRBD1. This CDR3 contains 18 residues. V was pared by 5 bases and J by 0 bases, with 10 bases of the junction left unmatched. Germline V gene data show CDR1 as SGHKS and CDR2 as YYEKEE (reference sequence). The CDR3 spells CASRIDRGLVSGANVLTF. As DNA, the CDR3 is TGTGCCAGCAGAATAGACAGGGGTTTGGTCTCTGGGGCCAACGTCCTGACTTTC.

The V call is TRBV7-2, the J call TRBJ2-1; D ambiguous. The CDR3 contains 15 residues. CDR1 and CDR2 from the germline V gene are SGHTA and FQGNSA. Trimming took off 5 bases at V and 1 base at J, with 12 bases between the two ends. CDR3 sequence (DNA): TGTGCCAGCAGCCCCCCCAATCGGTCCTACAATGAGCAGTTCTTC. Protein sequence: CASSPPNRSYNEQFF.

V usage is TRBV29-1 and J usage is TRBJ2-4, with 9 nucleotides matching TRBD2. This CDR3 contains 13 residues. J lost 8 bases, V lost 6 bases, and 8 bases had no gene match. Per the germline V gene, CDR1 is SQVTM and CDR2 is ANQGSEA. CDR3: CSVLTSGGDIQYF. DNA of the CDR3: TGCAGCGTACTGACTAGCGGCGGGGACATTCAGTACTTC.

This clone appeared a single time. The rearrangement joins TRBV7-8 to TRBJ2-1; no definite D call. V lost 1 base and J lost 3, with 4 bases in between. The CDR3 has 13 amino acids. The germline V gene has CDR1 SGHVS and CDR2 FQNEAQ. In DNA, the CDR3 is TGTGCCAGCAGCTTAGTAGACTACAATGAGCAGTTCTTC. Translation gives CASSLVDYNEQFF.

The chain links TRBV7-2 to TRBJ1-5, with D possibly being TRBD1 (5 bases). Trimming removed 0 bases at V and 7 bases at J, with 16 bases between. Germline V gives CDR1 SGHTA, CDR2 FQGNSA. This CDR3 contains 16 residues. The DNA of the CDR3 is TGTGCCAGCAGCTTAGCGGGGGGTGGGGGTAGGCAGCCCCAGCATTTT. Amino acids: CASSLAGGGGRQPQHF.

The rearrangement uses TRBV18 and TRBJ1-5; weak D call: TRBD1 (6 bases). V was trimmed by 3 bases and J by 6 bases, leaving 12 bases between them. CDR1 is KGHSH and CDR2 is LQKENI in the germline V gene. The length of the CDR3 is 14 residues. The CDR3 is CASSPGTSTQPQHF. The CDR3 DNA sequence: TGTGCCAGCTCACCTGGGACATCGACTCAGCCCCAGCATTTT.

The CDR3 DNA sequence: TGTGCCAGTAGTGGGGGGGGTCAGCCCCAGCATTTT. Amino acids: CASSGGGQPQHF. The chain couples TRBV19 to TRBJ1-5; maybe TRBD1 (5 bases). The CDR3 runs to 12 residues. Between the trimmed V and J ends, which lost 5 bases and 6 bases, there was a span of 8 bases. CDR1 is LNHDA, CDR2 SQIVND, per germline (reference sequence).

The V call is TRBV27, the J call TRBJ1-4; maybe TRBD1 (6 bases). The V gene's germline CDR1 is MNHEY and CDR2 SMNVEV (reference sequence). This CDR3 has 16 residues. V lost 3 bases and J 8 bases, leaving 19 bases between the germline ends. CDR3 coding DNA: TGTGCCAGCAGTTTGGCAAAGGGGGAAACCGGAGAAAAACTGTTTTTT. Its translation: CASSLAKGETGEKLFF. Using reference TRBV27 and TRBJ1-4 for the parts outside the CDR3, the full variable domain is EAQVTQNPRYLITVTGKKLTVTCSQNMNHEYMSWYRQDPGLGLRQIYYSMNVEVTDKGDVPEGYKVSRKEKRNFPLILESPSPNQTSLYFCASSLAKGETGEKLFFGSGTQLSVL.

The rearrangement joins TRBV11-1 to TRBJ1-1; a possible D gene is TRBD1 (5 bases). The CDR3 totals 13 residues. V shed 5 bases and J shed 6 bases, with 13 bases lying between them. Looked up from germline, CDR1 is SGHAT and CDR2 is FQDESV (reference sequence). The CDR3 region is CASSLDQGSEAFF. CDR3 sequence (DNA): TGTGCCAGCAGCCTAGACCAGGGTTCTGAAGCTTTCTTT.

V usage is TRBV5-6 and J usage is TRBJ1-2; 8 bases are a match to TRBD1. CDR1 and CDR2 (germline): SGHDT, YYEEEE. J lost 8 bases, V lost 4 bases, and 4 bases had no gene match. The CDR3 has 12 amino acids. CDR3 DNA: TGTGCCAGCAGCCCGGACAGGGTGGGCTACACCTTC. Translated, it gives CASSPDRVGYTF.

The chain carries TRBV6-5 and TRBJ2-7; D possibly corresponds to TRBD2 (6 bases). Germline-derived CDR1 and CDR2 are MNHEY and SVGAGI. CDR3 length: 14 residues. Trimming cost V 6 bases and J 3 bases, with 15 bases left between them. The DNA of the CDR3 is TGTGCCAGCAGGGAGGGGACGGACTTCTACGAGCAGTACTTC. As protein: CASREGTDFYEQYF.

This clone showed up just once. CDR3 bases: TGTGCCAGCAGCTCCTCTAGCGGTCGGCAAGAGACCCAGTACTTC. Amino acids: CASSSSSGRQETQYF. The chain carries TRBV7-7 and TRBJ2-5, with TRBD2 matching over 7 bases. The germline V gene has CDR1 SSHAT and CDR2 FNYEAQ (reference sequence). With 4 bases clipped from V and 2 bases from J, the junction kept 7 bases outside the gene matches. The CDR3 length is 15 residues.

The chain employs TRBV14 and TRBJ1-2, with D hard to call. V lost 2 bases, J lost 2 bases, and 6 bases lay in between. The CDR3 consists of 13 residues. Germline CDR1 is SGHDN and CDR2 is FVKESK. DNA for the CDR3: TGTGCCAGCAGCCAAACAACCAACTATGGCTACACCTTC. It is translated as CASSQTTNYGYTF.

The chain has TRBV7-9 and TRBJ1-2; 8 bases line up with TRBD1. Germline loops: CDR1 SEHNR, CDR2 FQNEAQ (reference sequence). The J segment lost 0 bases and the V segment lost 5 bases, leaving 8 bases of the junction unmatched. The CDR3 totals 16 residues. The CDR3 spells CASSPDRGLTNYGYTF. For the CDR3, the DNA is TGTGCCAGCAGCCCCGACAGGGGACTTACTAACTATGGCTACACCTTC.

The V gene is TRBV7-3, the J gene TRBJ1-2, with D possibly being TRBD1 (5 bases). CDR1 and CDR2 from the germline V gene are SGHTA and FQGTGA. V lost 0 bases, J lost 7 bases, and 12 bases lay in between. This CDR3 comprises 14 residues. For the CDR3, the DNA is TGTGCCAGCAGCTTAACGCGGCAGGGCACTGGCTACACCTTC. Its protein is CASSLTRQGTGYTF. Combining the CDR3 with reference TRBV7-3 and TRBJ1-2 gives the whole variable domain GAGVSQTPSNKVTEKGKYVELRCDPISGHTALYWYRQSLGQGPEFLIYFQGTGAADDSGLPNDRFFAVRPEGSVSTLKIQRTERGDSAVYLCASSLTRQGTGYTFGSGTRLTVV.

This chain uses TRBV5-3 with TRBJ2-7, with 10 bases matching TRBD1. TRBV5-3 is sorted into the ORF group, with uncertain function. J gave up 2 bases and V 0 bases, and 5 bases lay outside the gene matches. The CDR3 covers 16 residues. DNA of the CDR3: TGTGCCAGAAGCTTGGCTGTGGGACAGGGGACCTACGAGCAGTACGTC. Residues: CARSLAVGQGTYEQYV.

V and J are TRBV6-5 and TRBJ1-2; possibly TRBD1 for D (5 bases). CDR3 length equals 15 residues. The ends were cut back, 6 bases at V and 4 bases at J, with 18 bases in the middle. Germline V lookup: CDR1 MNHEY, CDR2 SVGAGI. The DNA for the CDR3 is TGTGCCAGCAGATCCACTACGACAGTCCTCTATGGCTACACCTTC. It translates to CASRSTTTVLYGYTF.